The entry below describes one T cell receptor beta chain. The antigen it binds to is not known. No clone much larger than this one lies a single base away; base qualities are absent. These data belong to a study of blood T cell repertoires in COVID-19 (TCRdb year 2020). Concerning the study at large: Samples covering the acute and convalescent phases of COVID-19 were provided by collaborators in the United States, Italy and Spain. HLA class I and class II types, where available, came from metadata supplied by the sample provider rather than from assay-based typing. The prospective study material was composed of cDNA or gDNA derived from T cells, B-cell-depleted T cells, or PBMCs. Samples came from the ongoing ImmuneRACE study (first 160 participants) plus 1,254 subjects from 6 global collaborators. The repertoires were released in a freely available public database intended as a resource for research on the immune response to SARS-CoV-2. Deeply sampled blood TCRbeta repertoires from subjects exposed to, actively infected with, or recovered from COVID-19 were included in the dataset. A de-identified subject ID, COVID-19 status, age in years and sex were almost always included in the sample metadata.

TCRbeta CDR3 regions were amplified from genomic DNA by means of the immunoSEQ Assay, a bias-controlled multiplex PCR. The study's own analysis went as follows. The number of nucleated cells in each sample was estimated by amplification of reference gene primers within the assay. To quantify the absolute abundance of each unique TCRbeta CDR3 rearrangement, sequence reads were collapsed and filtered. For each sample, productive Simpson clonality was calculated as the square root of Simpson's diversity index across productive rearrangements. TCRdb stores this immuneACCESS table with in-frame sequences only. Part of the clones is absent; in the studies checked, under half of the shortfall reflects unresolved V genes, and no reason is known for the rest. That table furnishes V, J and clone size, whereas the DNA furnished D and trimming. The sample table records about 290,000 clones; about 89% of these occur just once. Less than 2% of the sample rests with the top ten.

Participants in the prospective study were enrolled through a virtual design, were aged roughly 18 to 100 years, and lived in roughly 26 United States geographic areas. In the prospective study, cohorts were assigned on the basis of participant-reported clinical history obtained from a screening survey and a study questionnaire. ImmuneRACE Cohort 3 recovered participants were defined by two consecutive negative NP/OP PCR tests, healthcare professional clearance, or symptom resolution. Each participant in the prospective study had whole blood, serum and a nasopharyngeal or oropharyngeal swab collected by mobile phlebotomists. Prospective study participants could optionally give additional blood draws and questionnaires over an approximately two-month period. Before DNA extraction, blood samples from the prospective study were shipped at room temperature or frozen. V is reduced by 0 bases and J by 8 bases, leaving a spacing of 8 bases between them. The CDR3 contains 13 residues, cysteine and phenylalanine counted. Just CDR3 DNA is preserved here, 39 bases in frame from base 1. In the germline V gene, CDR1 corresponds to KGHSH and CDR2 to LQKENI.

Study-wide conclusions, independent of this receptor: How much clinical and demographic metadata was included differed by source and by participant, and the metadata was provided uncurated.

This receptor chain uses TRBV18 and TRBJ1-3, with the D segment identity uncertain. Specimen: PBMCs or T cells enriched from blood (not recorded which). This sequence originates from a woman in her thirties or forties who had recovered from COVID-19. CDR3 sequence: CASSPPASDTIYF. The DNA is as follows: TGTGCCAGCTCACCACCAGCATCGGACACCATATATTTT.